This T cell receptor (beta chain) was captured in a study of T cells after yellow fever vaccination. As for the study in general: Preparation of fractions with low cell numbers was performed using SMART-Seq v4 Ultra Low Input.

A word on this clonotype: Its antigen is undetermined.

TCRdb reprocessed the 5' RACE reads with MiXCR, giving one entry per CDR3 protein. The table lists about 360,000 distinct CDR3 sequences, approximately 6% of them singletons, with 15% in the top ten. This CDR3 has 15 residues. V was pared by 3 bases and J by 8 bases, with 6 bases of the junction left unmatched. Germline CDR1 SGHKS, CDR2 YYEKEE (reference sequence). Broader study findings: Clones that expanded after primary vaccination mostly reappeared after the booster (around 96% CD4, 70% to 90% CD8).

The TCR comes from a man aged 25-40 years who received the YFV17D yellow fever vaccine. The chain uses TRBV5-5 and TRBJ1-6; TRBD1 aligns across 9 bases. This specimen was PBMCs, taken 5 days after the yellow fever booster vaccination. CDR3 nucleotide sequence: TGTGCCAGCAGCTCTTCCGGGACAGGGTATTCACCCCTCCACTTT. Amino acids: CASSSSGTGYSPLHF.